This record looks at one TCR beta chain sequence and its context. No cognate antigen has been identified for it. No much larger clone exists at a distance of one base, and base qualities are not known. TCRbeta CDR3 regions were amplified from genomic DNA by means of the immunoSEQ Assay, a bias-controlled multiplex PCR. In the paper's pipeline: The number of nucleated cells in each sample was estimated by amplification of reference gene primers within the assay. To quantify the absolute abundance of each unique TCRbeta CDR3 rearrangement, sequence reads were collapsed and filtered. For each sample, productive Simpson clonality was calculated as the square root of Simpson's diversity index over productive rearrangements. Here the immuneACCESS table is served through TCRdb, limited to in-frame sequences with V and J called. Missing clones are a known gap in these copies; in checked studies unresolved V genes cover under half, and the rest lacks a known reason. V and J calls and clone size are as listed in that table; D and trimming were resolved from the DNA. The sample yields fewer than 300,000 clones; around 89% were counted once. More than 1% of the sample is in the top ten clones.

Participants in the prospective study were aged about 18 to 89 years, lived in about two dozen United States geographic areas, and enrolled through a virtual design. In the prospective study, cohorts were assigned on the basis of participant-reported clinical history obtained from a screening survey and a study questionnaire. Each participant in the prospective study had whole blood, serum and a nasopharyngeal or oropharyngeal swab collected by mobile phlebotomists. Over a roughly 2-month period, participants in the prospective study had the option of providing additional blood draws and questionnaires. Blood samples from the prospective study were shipped frozen or at room temperature prior to DNA extraction. Its CDR3 holds 15 amino acids, cysteine through phenylalanine. The entry retains the CDR3 DNA only, 45 bases that are in frame from base 1. From a lookup of the germline V gene, CDR1 and CDR2 are SGDLS and YYNGEE. Between the V and J ends, shortened by 4 bases and 1 base respectively, the junction contains 15 bases.

The data were obtained in a study of blood T cell repertoires in COVID-19 (dated by TCRdb to the early 2020s). For context, the study as a whole: The collaborator samples originated in the United States, Italy and Spain and spanned the acute and convalescent phases of COVID-19. The repertoires were made available in a free public database intended to serve as a resource for research on the immune response to SARS-CoV-2. The prospective study material was composed of cDNA or gDNA derived from T cells, B-cell-depleted T cells, or PBMCs. Deeply sampled blood TCRbeta repertoires from subjects exposed to, actively infected with, or recovered from COVID-19 were included in the dataset. Where available, HLA class I and class II types were obtained from metadata supplied by the sample provider rather than from assay-based typing. A de-identified subject ID, COVID-19 status, age in years and sex were almost always included in the sample metadata. Samples were obtained from the ongoing ImmuneRACE study (first 160 participants) and from roughly 1,300 subjects provided by 6 global collaborators.

Summary of the overall study and its limitations: Clinical and demographic metadata were provided uncurated, with the amount varying by source and participant.

The rearranged segments are TRBV9 and TRBJ2-7, with no D gene named confidently. The sequence was obtained from a middle-aged woman with acute COVID-19. The sample was PBMCs or T cells enriched from blood (not recorded which). The DNA sequence follows: TGTGCCAGCAGCCCCATCCCAAGCAGGTCCTACGAGCAGTACTTC. It translates to CASSPIPSRSYEQYF.